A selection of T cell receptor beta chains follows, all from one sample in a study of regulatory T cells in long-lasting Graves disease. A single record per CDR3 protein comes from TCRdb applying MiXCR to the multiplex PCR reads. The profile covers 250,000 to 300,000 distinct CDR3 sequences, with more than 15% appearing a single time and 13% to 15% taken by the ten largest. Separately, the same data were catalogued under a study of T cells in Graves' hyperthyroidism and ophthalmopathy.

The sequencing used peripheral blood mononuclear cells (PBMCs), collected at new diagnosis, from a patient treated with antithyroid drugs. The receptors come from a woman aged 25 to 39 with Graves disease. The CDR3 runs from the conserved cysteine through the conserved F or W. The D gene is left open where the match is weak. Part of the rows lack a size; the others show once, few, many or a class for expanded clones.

CDR3 DNA: TGTGCCAGCAGCCAAGGGTTGAGGGGAACAGATACGCAGTATTTT
CDR3 protein: CASSQGLRGTDTQYF
J gene: TRBJ2-3
D gene: .
V gene: TRBV4-2
clone size: .

CDR3 DNA: TGTGCCAGCTCACCAAACCACGAGCAGTACTTC
CDR3 protein: CASSPNHEQYF
J gene: TRBJ2-7
D gene: .
V gene: TRBV18
clone size: many

CDR3 DNA: TGTGCCAGCAGGGGTCCCGGGCCCGATTTCTATGGCTACACCTTC
CDR3 protein: CASRGPGPDFYGYTF
J gene: TRBJ1-2
D gene: .
V gene: TRBV6-1
clone size: many

CDR3 DNA: TGTGCCAGCAGTACACCGGCTAATGAAAAACTGTTTTTT
CDR3 protein: CASSTPANEKLFF
J gene: TRBJ1-4
D gene: .
V gene: TRBV28
clone size: many

CDR3 DNA: TGCAGTGCCACGGGAGTGGGAGGGCTAGCCAAAAACATTCAGTACTTC
CDR3 protein: CSATGVGGLAKNIQYF
J gene: TRBJ2-4
D gene: TRBD2
V gene: TRBV20-1
clone size: once

CDR3 DNA: TGTGCCAGCAGCCTGGGACTACAATCCTACGAGCAGTACTTC
CDR3 protein: CASSLGLQSYEQYF
J gene: TRBJ2-7
D gene: TRBD2
V gene: TRBV13
clone size: .

CDR3 DNA: TGCAGTGCTACTAGCGGGACAGGGGTGAATGAGCAGTTCTTC
CDR3 protein: CSATSGTGVNEQFF
J gene: TRBJ2-1
D gene: .
V gene: TRBV20-1
clone size: .

CDR3 DNA: TGCAGTGCTACCTCACCCGGGACAGGTAACAATGAGCAGTTCTTC
CDR3 protein: CSATSPGTGNNEQFF
J gene: TRBJ2-1
D gene: TRBD1
V gene: TRBV20-1
clone size: many

CDR3 DNA: TGTGCCATCAGTGGCGGGACAGGGGGAGGCTACACCTTC
CDR3 protein: CAISGGTGGGYTF
J gene: TRBJ1-2
D gene: TRBD1
V gene: TRBV10-3
clone size: many

CDR3 DNA: TGTGCCAGCAGCAACCCGGGACACGCCGCCCGTTGGGAGGGCTACACCTTC
CDR3 protein: CASSNPGHAARWEGYTF
J gene: TRBJ1-2
D gene: .
V gene: TRBV7-9
clone size: .

CDR3 DNA: TGCAGCGTTGGTTGGCAGGGCAATCAGCCCCAGCATTTT
CDR3 protein: CSVGWQGNQPQHF
J gene: TRBJ1-5
D gene: .
V gene: TRBV29-1
clone size: many

CDR3 DNA: TGTGCCAGCAGTGCTATCGGCCCACACCCGGGACTTACCTCCTACGAGCAGTACTTC
CDR3 protein: CASSAIGPHPGLTSYEQYF
J gene: TRBJ2-7
D gene: .
V gene: TRBV27
clone size: many

CDR3 DNA: TGTGCCAGCAGCCAGACCTATGGCTACACCTTC
CDR3 protein: CASSQTYGYTF
J gene: TRBJ1-2
D gene: .
V gene: TRBV3-1
clone size: many

CDR3 DNA: TGCGCCAGCAGCTTGGAAACCTACACTGAAGCTTTCTTT
CDR3 protein: CASSLETYTEAFF
J gene: TRBJ1-1
D gene: .
V gene: TRBV5-1
clone size: many

CDR3 DNA: TGTGCCAGCAGCTTAGCCCTGACTAGCGGGGGGGCGTATGAGCAGTTCTTC
CDR3 protein: CASSLALTSGGAYEQFF
J gene: TRBJ2-1
D gene: TRBD2
V gene: TRBV7-9
clone size: few

CDR3 DNA: TGTGCCAGCAGCCAAGAGGGTTCCGATCAGCCCCAGCATTTT
CDR3 protein: CASSQEGSDQPQHF
J gene: TRBJ1-5
D gene: .
V gene: TRBV4-1
clone size: many

CDR3 DNA: TGTGCCAGCAGCCCTGACAGTCGGGGCCGCTGGTATTTT
CDR3 protein: CASSPDSRGRWYF
J gene: TRBJ1-5
D gene: .
V gene: TRBV12-3/TRBV12-4
clone size: many

CDR3 DNA: TGTGCCAGCAGCCAAGAAAGGTTTTGGGAACGAGAGACCCAGTACTTC
CDR3 protein: CASSQERFWERETQYF
J gene: TRBJ2-5
D gene: .
V gene: TRBV14
clone size: many

CDR3 DNA: TGCAGTGCTAGTGAATGGTCCACCCTCCACTTT
CDR3 protein: CSASEWSTLHF
J gene: TRBJ1-6
D gene: .
V gene: TRBV20-1
clone size: few

CDR3 DNA: TGCAGCGTTGCGGGGGTCGCGGAGACCCAGTACTTC
CDR3 protein: CSVAGVAETQYF
J gene: TRBJ2-5
D gene: .
V gene: TRBV29-1
clone size: many

CDR3 DNA: TGTGCCAGCAGGAAGACAGGGGCGAGCACCGGGGAGCTGTTTTTT
CDR3 protein: CASRKTGASTGELFF
J gene: TRBJ2-2
D gene: TRBD1
V gene: TRBV5-4
clone size: .

CDR3 DNA: TGTGCCAGCATCTCCCAAACAGGGGGCTTGAACACCGGGGAGCTGTTTTTT
CDR3 protein: CASISQTGGLNTGELFF
J gene: TRBJ2-2
D gene: TRBD1
V gene: TRBV7-9
clone size: many

CDR3 DNA: TGTGCCAGCAGTGAAACAGGGAGTGACTATGGCTACACCTTC
CDR3 protein: CASSETGSDYGYTF
J gene: TRBJ1-2
D gene: .
V gene: TRBV6-1
clone size: many

CDR3 DNA: TGTGCCAGCAGCTTAGACGTGGGAACAGATACGCAGTATTTT
CDR3 protein: CASSLDVGTDTQYF
J gene: TRBJ2-3
D gene: .
V gene: TRBV7-2
clone size: many

CDR3 DNA: TGCAGTGCTAGGGGTTATCAGGGGAAAAACTATGGCTACACCTTC
CDR3 protein: CSARGYQGKNYGYTF
J gene: TRBJ1-2
D gene: .
V gene: TRBV20-1
clone size: many

CDR3 DNA: TGTGCCAGCAGTAAGGGACATTGGGAGACCCAGTACTTC
CDR3 protein: CASSKGHWETQYF
J gene: TRBJ2-5
D gene: .
V gene: TRBV2
clone size: many

CDR3 DNA: TGTGCTAGTGGTTTGTCCAGCATCGGCAATCAGCCCCAGCATTTT
CDR3 protein: CASGLSSIGNQPQHF
J gene: TRBJ1-5
D gene: .
V gene: TRBV12-5
clone size: many

CDR3 DNA: TGTGCCAGCAGCTATAGAATGGCGGGGGCAGGGGGAACTAATGAAAAACTGTTTTTT
CDR3 protein: CASSYRMAGAGGTNEKLFF
J gene: TRBJ1-4
D gene: TRBD1
V gene: TRBV7-6
clone size: many

CDR3 DNA: TGCAGTGGAGTGGCAGGTGGGACCCAGTACTTC
CDR3 protein: CSGVAGGTQYF
J gene: TRBJ2-5
D gene: .
V gene: TRBV20-1
clone size: many

CDR3 DNA: TGCAGAAGCGGGGGGGAAGGAGATACGCAGTATTTT
CDR3 protein: CRSGGEGDTQYF
J gene: TRBJ2-3
D gene: TRBD2
V gene: TRBV20-1
clone size: many

CDR3 DNA: TGTGCCAGCAGTTTAAGGAGCTACGAGCAGTACTTC
CDR3 protein: CASSLRSYEQYF
J gene: TRBJ2-7
D gene: .
V gene: TRBV12-3/TRBV12-4
clone size: many

CDR3 DNA: TGTGCCAGCAGCCAACGAGCGAATTCAGGCTACACCTTC
CDR3 protein: CASSQRANSGYTF
J gene: TRBJ1-2
D gene: .
V gene: TRBV3-1
clone size: many

CDR3 DNA: TGTGCCAGCAGTGAAAACAGGAGAGCTTTCTTT
CDR3 protein: CASSENRRAFF
J gene: TRBJ1-1
D gene: .
V gene: TRBV6-2/TRBV6-3
clone size: .

CDR3 DNA: TGCAGTGCTGGGGACAGGGGGACAGGGAGTGGCTACACCTTC
CDR3 protein: CSAGDRGTGSGYTF
J gene: TRBJ1-2
D gene: TRBD1
V gene: TRBV20-1
clone size: many

CDR3 DNA: TGCAGTGCTGTGACTAGCGGGAGAGAGACCCAGTACTTC
CDR3 protein: CSAVTSGRETQYF
J gene: TRBJ2-5
D gene: TRBD2
V gene: TRBV20-1
clone size: many

CDR3 DNA: TGTGCCATCAGTTCCCGGGCCACAGATACGCAGTATTTT
CDR3 protein: CAISSRATDTQYF
J gene: TRBJ2-3
D gene: .
V gene: TRBV10-3
clone size: many

CDR3 DNA: TGCGCCAGCAGCCAAGACCGGCGTGGGACAGGGGGCCAGTCACCCCTCCACTTT
CDR3 protein: CASSQDRRGTGGQSPLHF
J gene: TRBJ1-6
D gene: TRBD1
V gene: TRBV4-1
clone size: many

CDR3 DNA: TGCAGCGTCCGGGACAGCGGCTTCTACGAGCAGTACTTC
CDR3 protein: CSVRDSGFYEQYF
J gene: TRBJ2-7
D gene: TRBD1
V gene: TRBV29-1
clone size: many

CDR3 DNA: TGTGCCAGCAGCCCGGGGACCTACTCCTACGAGCAGTACTTC
CDR3 protein: CASSPGTYSYEQYF
J gene: TRBJ2-7
D gene: .
V gene: TRBV11-2
clone size: many

CDR3 DNA: TGTGCTAGCAGCCCAGGGAGGGAAGAGACCCAGTACTTC
CDR3 protein: CASSPGREETQYF
J gene: TRBJ2-5
D gene: TRBD2
V gene: TRBV7-7
clone size: many

CDR3 DNA: TGTGCCAGCAGCGGCCCCCCCCGGACAGCGGGCGCAGATACGCAGTATTTT
CDR3 protein: CASSGPPRTAGADTQYF
J gene: TRBJ2-3
D gene: .
V gene: TRBV11-2
clone size: few

CDR3 DNA: TGCGCCAGCAGCTTGGAAGTCGGAGAAAAACTGTTTTTT
CDR3 protein: CASSLEVGEKLFF
J gene: TRBJ1-4
D gene: .
V gene: TRBV5-1
clone size: many

CDR3 DNA: TGTGCCACCAGCAGCCCAACAGGGGCGAGCACAGATACGCAGTATTTT
CDR3 protein: CATSSPTGASTDTQYF
J gene: TRBJ2-3
D gene: TRBD1
V gene: TRBV15
clone size: .

CDR3 DNA: TGTGCCAGTAGTATAGACGAGATGAACACTGAAGCTTTCTTT
CDR3 protein: CASSIDEMNTEAFF
J gene: TRBJ1-1
D gene: .
V gene: TRBV19
clone size: many

CDR3 DNA: TGTGCCAGCAGCCAAGACGATCGGACAGGGGGCGGGCAAGAGACCCAGTACTTC
CDR3 protein: CASSQDDRTGGGQETQYF
J gene: TRBJ2-5
D gene: TRBD1
V gene: TRBV3-1
clone size: many

CDR3 DNA: TGTGCTAGTGGTCCCTACACCTACGAGCAGTACTTC
CDR3 protein: CASGPYTYEQYF
J gene: TRBJ2-7
D gene: .
V gene: TRBV12-5
clone size: many

CDR3 DNA: TGTGCCAGCTCACCACTCAGCTTCACTCTGGAAGGAAATGAGCAGTTCTTC
CDR3 protein: CASSPLSFTLEGNEQFF
J gene: TRBJ2-1
D gene: .
V gene: TRBV18
clone size: many

CDR3 DNA: TGTGCCAGCAGTTACCCAGTGACAGACTCTCGCAACTACGAGCAGTACTTC
CDR3 protein: CASSYPVTDSRNYEQYF
J gene: TRBJ2-7
D gene: .
V gene: TRBV6-2/TRBV6-3
clone size: .

CDR3 DNA: TGTGCCAGCAGCCAAGTAACAGGAGAAAAACTGTTTTTT
CDR3 protein: CASSQVTGEKLFF
J gene: TRBJ1-4
D gene: .
V gene: TRBV3-1
clone size: many

CDR3 DNA: TGTGCCACCAGCAGACGGGGCCCCCGAGAGACCCAGTACTTC
CDR3 protein: CATSRRGPRETQYF
J gene: TRBJ2-5
D gene: .
V gene: TRBV15
clone size: .

CDR3 DNA: TGCGCCAGCAGCTTGGCGGAAGGGGGCAGGGGCTACGAGCAGTACTTC
CDR3 protein: CASSLAEGGRGYEQYF
J gene: TRBJ2-7
D gene: TRBD1
V gene: TRBV5-1
clone size: many

CDR3 DNA: TGCAGCGTTGAAGATAACGCCCGGGCTTACTTC
CDR3 protein: CSVEDNARAYF
J gene: TRBJ1-2
D gene: .
V gene: TRBV29-1
clone size: .